This T cell receptor (beta chain) derives from a study of blood T cell repertoires in COVID-19. Study overall: Sample material is recorded as cDNA or gDNA derived from T cells, B-cell-depleted T cells, or PBMCs.

The CDR3 runs to 15 residues. CDR1 is SGHRS and CDR2 is YFSETQ in the germline V gene. V lost 1 base, J lost 4 bases, and 4 bases stayed unmatched. Method: immunoSEQ multiplex PCR; TCRdb's copy keeps in-frame clones and lacks some. The data contain roughly 150,000 clones, under 90% of them seen just once; the ten biggest clones take up over 2%. The clonotype was recovered from an elderly woman with acute or convalescent COVID-19. The V and J genes are TRBV5-1 and TRBJ2-1, with 8 bases fitting TRBD1. The sequenced material came from peripheral blood. The CDR3 loop is CASSLSGQVYNEQFF. The CDR3 region has the DNA TGCGCCAGCAGCTTGTCGGGACAGGTATACAATGAGCAGTTCTTC.